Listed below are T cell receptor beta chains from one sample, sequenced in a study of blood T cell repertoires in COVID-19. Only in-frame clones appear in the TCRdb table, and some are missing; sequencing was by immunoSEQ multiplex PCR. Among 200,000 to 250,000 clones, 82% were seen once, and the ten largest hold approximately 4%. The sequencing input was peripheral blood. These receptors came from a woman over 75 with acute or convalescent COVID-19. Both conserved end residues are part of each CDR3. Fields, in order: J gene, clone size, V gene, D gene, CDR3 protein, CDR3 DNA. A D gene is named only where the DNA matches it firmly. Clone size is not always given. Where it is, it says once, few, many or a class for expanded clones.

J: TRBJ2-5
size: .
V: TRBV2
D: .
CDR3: CASSEPLGGETQYF
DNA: TGTGCCAGCAGTGAACCTCTCGGGGGAGAGACCCAGTACTTC

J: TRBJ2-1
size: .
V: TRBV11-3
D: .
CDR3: CASSFIPTVKNEQFF
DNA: TGTGCCAGCAGCTTCATCCCGACAGTGAAGAATGAGCAGTTCTTC

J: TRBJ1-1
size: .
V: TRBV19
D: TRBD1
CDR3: CASSTGQGVAEAFF
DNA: TGTGCCAGTAGTACGGGACAGGGGGTAGCTGAAGCTTTCTTT

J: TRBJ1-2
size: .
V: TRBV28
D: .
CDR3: CASSLESRGYTF
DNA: TGTGCCAGCAGTTTGGAGAGCCGTGGCTACACCTTC

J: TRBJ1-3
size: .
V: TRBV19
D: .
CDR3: CASSPSTPLYF
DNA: TGTGCCAGTAGTCCCTCTACCCCACTATATTTT

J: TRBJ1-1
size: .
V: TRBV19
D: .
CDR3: CASKNRAGDTEAFF
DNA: TGTGCCAGTAAGAACCGGGCCGGGGACACTGAAGCTTTCTTT

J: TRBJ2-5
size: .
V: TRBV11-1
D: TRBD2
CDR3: CASRRAGGYQETQYF
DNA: TGTGCCAGCCGCCGGGCGGGGGGGTACCAAGAGACCCAGTACTTC

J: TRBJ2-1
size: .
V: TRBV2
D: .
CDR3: CATPRRGNEQFF
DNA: TGTGCCACCCCTCGGAGGGGCAATGAGCAGTTCTTC

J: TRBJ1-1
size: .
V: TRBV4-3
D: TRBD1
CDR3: CASSQPDRATEAFF
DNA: TGCGCCAGCAGCCAACCTGACAGGGCCACTGAAGCTTTCTTT

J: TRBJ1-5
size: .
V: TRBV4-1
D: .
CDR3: CASSQVGVGGQPQHF
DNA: TGCGCCAGCAGCCAAGTCGGAGTGGGGGGTCAGCCCCAGCATTTT

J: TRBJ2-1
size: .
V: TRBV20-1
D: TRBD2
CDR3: CSASRGLAGGGKFF
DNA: TGCAGTGCTAGTAGGGGACTAGCGGGGGGAGGGAAGTTCTTC

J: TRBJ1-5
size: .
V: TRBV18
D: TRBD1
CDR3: CASSNRGNQPQHF
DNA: TGTGCCAGCTCAAACAGGGGAAATCAGCCCCAGCATTTT

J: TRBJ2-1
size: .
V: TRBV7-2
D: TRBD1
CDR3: CASSIRQGANNEQFF
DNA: TGTGCCAGCAGCATAAGACAGGGGGCGAACAATGAGCAGTTCTTC

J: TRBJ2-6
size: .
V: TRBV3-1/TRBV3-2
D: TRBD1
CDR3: CASSQGQAGANVLTF
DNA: TGTGCCAGCAGCCAGGGACAGGCTGGGGCCAACGTCCTGACTTTC

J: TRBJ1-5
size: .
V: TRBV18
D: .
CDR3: CASSPAEGNQPQHF
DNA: TGTGCCAGCTCACCGGCAGAAGGCAATCAGCCCCAGCATTTT

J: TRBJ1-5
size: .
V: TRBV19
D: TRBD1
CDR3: CASNPQGQGMRNQPQHF
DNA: TGTGCCAGTAATCCTCAGGGACAGGGTATGCGCAATCAGCCCCAGCATTTT

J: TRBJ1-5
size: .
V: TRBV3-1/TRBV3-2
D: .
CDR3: CASSQAPIVGVGNQPQHF
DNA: TGTGCCAGCAGCCAAGCCCCGATAGTGGGAGTAGGCAATCAGCCCCAGCATTTT

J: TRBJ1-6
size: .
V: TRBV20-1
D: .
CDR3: CSASLVEGRGSPLHF
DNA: TGCAGTGCCAGTCTGGTAGAGGGTCGGGGGTCACCCCTCCACTTT

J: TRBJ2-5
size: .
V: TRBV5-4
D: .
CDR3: CASSLVPGSIETQYF
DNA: TGTGCCAGCAGCTTGGTCCCAGGTTCTATAGAGACCCAGTACTTC

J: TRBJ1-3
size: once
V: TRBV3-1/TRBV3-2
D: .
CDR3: CASSQMTGGLAGNTIYF
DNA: TGTGCCAGCAGCCAAATGACAGGCGGTCTAGCTGGAAACACCATATATTTT

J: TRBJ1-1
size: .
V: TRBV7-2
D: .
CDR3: CASSREGNTEAFF
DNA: TGTGCCAGCAGCCGAGAGGGTAACACTGAAGCTTTCTTT

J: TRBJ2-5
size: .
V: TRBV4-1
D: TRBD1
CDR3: CASSRFGTGGQETQYF
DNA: TGCGCCAGCAGCCGCTTCGGGACAGGGGGACAAGAGACCCAGTACTTC

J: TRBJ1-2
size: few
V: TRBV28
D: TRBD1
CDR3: CASSLGGQDWYGYTF
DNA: TGTGCCAGCAGTTTAGGAGGACAGGACTGGTATGGCTACACCTTC

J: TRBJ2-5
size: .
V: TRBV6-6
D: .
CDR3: CASGDSGGPEGETQYF
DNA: TGTGCCAGCGGAGACTCGGGGGGCCCCGAGGGAGAGACCCAGTACTTC

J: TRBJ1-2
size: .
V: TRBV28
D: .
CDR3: CASSFQGYGYTF
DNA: TGTGCCAGCAGTTTTCAGGGATATGGCTACACCTTC

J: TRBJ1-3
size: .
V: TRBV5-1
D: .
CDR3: CASSPIPGAGNTIYF
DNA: TGCGCCAGCAGCCCAATACCGGGGGCTGGAAACACCATATATTTT

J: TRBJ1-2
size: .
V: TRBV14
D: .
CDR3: CASSRQQGWWEGYTF
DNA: TGTGCCAGCAGCCGACAACAGGGTTGGTGGGAAGGCTACACCTTC

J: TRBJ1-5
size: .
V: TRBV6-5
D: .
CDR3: CASSYLFTNSNQPQHF
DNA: TGTGCCAGCAGTTACCTATTCACGAATAGCAATCAGCCCCAGCATTTT

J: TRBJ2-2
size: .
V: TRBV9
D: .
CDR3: CASSARGTEINTGELFF
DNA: TGTGCCAGCAGCGCACGGGGGACAGAGATAAACACCGGGGAGCTGTTTTTT

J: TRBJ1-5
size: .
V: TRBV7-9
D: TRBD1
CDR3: CASSLAGTGVYQPQHF
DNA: TGTGCCAGCAGCTTAGCCGGGACAGGGGTTTATCAGCCCCAGCATTTT

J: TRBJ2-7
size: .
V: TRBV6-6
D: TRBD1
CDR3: CASSHSTGLSYF
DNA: TGTGCCAGCAGTCATTCGACAGGGCTATCTTACTTC

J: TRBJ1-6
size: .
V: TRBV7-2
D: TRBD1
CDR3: CASSLADRVPLHF
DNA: TGTGCCAGCAGCTTAGCGGACAGGGTGCCCCTCCACTTT

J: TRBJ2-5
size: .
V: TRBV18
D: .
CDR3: CASSPGHRETQYF
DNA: TGTGCCAGCTCACCGGGACACAGGGAGACCCAGTACTTC

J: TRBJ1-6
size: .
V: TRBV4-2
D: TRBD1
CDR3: CASSPRTGGKSYNSPLHF
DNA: TGTGCCAGCAGCCCCCGTACAGGGGGCAAATCCTATAATTCACCCCTCCACTTT

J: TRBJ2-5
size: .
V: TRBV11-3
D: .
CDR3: CASSTAVPVGAETQYF
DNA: TGTGCCAGCAGCACGGCTGTCCCGGTGGGGGCAGAGACCCAGTACTTC

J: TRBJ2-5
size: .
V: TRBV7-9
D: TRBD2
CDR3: CASRRTSGGETQYF
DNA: TGTGCCAGCAGGAGGACTAGCGGGGGCGAGACCCAGTACTTC

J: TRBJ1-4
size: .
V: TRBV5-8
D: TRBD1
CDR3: CASSPGGTNEKLFF
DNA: TGTGCCAGCAGCCCAGGGGGCACTAATGAAAAACTGTTTTTT

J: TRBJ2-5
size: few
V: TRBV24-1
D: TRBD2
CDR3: CATSLAGREKTQYF
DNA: TGTGCCACCAGTTTAGCGGGGAGAGAAAAGACCCAGTACTTC

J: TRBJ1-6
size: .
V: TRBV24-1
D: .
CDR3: CATSDPREPRSPLHF
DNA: TGTGCCACCAGTGATCCGCGGGAGCCCCGGTCACCCCTCCACTTT

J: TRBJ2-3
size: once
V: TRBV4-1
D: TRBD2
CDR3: CASSVGTAGGLDTQYF
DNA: TGCGCCAGCAGCGTCGGGACAGCGGGGGGACTAGATACGCAGTATTTT

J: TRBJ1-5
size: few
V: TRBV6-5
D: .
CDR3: CASSTEAGNQPQHF
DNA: TGTGCCAGCAGTACAGAAGCAGGGAATCAGCCCCAGCATTTT

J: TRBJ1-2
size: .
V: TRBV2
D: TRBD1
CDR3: CASSERQGVTSYGYTF
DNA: TGTGCCAGCAGTGAACGACAGGGGGTCACTAGCTATGGCTACACCTTC

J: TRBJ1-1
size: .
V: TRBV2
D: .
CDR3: CASSPTYFTEAFF
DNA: TGTGCCAGCAGCCCCACTTACTTCACTGAAGCTTTCTTT

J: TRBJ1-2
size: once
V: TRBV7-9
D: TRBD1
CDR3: CASSSGQIYTF
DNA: TGTGCCAGCAGCTCGGGACAGATCTACACCTTC

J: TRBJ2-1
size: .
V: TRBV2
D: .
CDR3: CASSVSSSSYNEQFF
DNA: TGTGCCAGCAGTGTTTCCTCGAGCTCCTACAATGAGCAGTTCTTC

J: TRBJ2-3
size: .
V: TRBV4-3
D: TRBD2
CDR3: CASSQDGASGGSDTQYF
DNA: TGCGCCAGCAGCCAAGATGGGGCTAGCGGGGGATCAGATACGCAGTATTTT

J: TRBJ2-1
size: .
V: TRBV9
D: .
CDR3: CASSVAEGVAYNEQFF
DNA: TGTGCCAGCAGCGTAGCTGAGGGGGTCGCCTACAATGAGCAGTTCTTC

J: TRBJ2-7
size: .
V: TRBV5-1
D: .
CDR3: CASSLDPTYEQYF
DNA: TGCGCCAGCAGCTTGGACCCAACTTACGAGCAGTACTTC

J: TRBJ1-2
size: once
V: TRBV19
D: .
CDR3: CASSPRDSNYGYTF
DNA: TGTGCCAGTAGCCCCAGGGATTCTAACTATGGCTACACCTTC

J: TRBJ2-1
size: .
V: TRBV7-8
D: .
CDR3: CASSLEGTHYNEQFF
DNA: TGTGCCAGCAGCTTAGAGGGGACACACTACAATGAGCAGTTCTTC

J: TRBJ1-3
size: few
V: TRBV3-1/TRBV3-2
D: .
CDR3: CASSQATALSGNTIYF
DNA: TGTGCCAGCAGCCAGGCTACAGCCCTCTCTGGAAACACCATATATTTT

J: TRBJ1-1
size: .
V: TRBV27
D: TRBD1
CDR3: CASSLTGGRSLATEAFF
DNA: TGTGCCAGCAGTTTGACAGGGGGCAGATCCCTGGCCACTGAAGCTTTCTTT

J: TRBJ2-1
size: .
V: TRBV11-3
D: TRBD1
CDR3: CASSLVQGATEQFF
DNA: TGTGCCAGCAGCTTAGTTCAGGGGGCTACTGAGCAGTTCTTC